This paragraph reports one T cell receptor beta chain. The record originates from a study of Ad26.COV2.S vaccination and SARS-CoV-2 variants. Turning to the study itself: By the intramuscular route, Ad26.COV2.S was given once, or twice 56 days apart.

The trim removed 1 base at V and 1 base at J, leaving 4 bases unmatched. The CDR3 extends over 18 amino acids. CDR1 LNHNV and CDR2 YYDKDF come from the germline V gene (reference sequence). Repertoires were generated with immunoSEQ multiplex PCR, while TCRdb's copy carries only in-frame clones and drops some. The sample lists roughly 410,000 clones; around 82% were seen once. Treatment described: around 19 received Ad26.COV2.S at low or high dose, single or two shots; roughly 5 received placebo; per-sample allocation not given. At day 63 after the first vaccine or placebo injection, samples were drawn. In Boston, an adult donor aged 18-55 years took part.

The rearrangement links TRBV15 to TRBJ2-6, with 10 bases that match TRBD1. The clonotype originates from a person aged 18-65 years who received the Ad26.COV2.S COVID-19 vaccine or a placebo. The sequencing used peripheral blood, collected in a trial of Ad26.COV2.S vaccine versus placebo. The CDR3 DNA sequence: TGTGCCACCAGCAGAGGACAGGGGGCCCCTTCTGGGGCCAACGTCCTGACTTTC. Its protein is CATSRGQGAPSGANVLTF.